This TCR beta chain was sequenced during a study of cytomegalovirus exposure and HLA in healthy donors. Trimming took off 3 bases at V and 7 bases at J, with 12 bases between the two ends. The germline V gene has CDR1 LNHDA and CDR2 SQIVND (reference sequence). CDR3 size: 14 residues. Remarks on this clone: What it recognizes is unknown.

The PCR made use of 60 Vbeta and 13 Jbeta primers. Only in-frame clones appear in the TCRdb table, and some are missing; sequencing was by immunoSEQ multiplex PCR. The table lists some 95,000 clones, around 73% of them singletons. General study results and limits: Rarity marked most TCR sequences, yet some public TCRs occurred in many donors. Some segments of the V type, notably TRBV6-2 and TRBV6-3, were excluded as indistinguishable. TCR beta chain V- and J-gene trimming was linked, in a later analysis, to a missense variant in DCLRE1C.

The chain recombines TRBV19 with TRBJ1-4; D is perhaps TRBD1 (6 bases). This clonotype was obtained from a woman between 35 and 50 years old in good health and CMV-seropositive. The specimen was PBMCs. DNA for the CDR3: TGTGCCAGTAGTATTAGCACAGGGAGTGAAAAACTGTTTTTT. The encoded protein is CASSISTGSEKLFF.